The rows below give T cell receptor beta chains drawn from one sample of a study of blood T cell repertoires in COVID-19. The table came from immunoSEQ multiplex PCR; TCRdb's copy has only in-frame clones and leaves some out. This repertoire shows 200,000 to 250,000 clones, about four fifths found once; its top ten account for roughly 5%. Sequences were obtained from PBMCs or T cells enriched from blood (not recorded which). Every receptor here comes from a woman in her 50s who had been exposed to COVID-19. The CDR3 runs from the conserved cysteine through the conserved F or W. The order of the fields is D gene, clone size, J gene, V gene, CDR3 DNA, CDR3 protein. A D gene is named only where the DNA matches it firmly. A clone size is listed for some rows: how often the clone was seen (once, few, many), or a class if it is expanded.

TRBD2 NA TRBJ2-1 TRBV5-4 TGTGCCAGCAGCTGGACTAGCAATGAGCAGTTCTTC CASSWTSNEQFF
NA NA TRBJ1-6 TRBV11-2 TGTGCCAGCACCGATAGGGGGGGCGATGATTCACCCCTCCACTTT CASTDRGGDDSPLHF
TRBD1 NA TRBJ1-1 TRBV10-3 TGTGCCATCAGTGAAGACAGGGGACCCTCCACTGAAGCTTTCTTT CAISEDRGPSTEAFF
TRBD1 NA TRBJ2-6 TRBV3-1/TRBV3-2 TGTGCCAGCAGCCTACGGACAGGGAGTGCTGGGGCCAACGTCCTGACTTTC CASSLRTGSAGANVLTF
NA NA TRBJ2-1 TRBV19 TGTGCCAGTAGTATGACCCGGGACGGCGGCCAACCGGGGGATGAGCAGTTCTTC CASSMTRDGGQPGDEQFF
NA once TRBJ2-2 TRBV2 TGTGCCAGCAGTGAAAGGAGGAACACCGGGGAGCTGTTTTTT CASSERRNTGELFF
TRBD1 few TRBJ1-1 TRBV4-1 TGCGCCAGCAGCCTTCCCGACAGGGGCACTGAAGCTTTCTTT CASSLPDRGTEAFF
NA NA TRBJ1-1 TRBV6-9 TGTGCCAGCAGTTATGGACAGCTATATTGGGACACTGAAGCTTTCTTT CASSYGQLYWDTEAFF
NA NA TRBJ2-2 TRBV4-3 TGCGCCAGCAGCCAAGGTCGGCGGGGTTACACCGGGGAGCTGTTTTTT CASSQGRRGYTGELFF
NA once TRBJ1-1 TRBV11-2 TGTGCCAGCAGCTTACAGGCTCTAAACACTGAAGCTTTCTTT CASSLQALNTEAFF
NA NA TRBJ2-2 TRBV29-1 TGCAGCGTTGAACAGTCCCCCACCGGGGAGCTGTTTTTT CSVEQSPTGELFF
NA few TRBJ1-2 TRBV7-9 TGTGCCAGCAGCTTTGTTGGCGGAGAAAACTATGGCTACACCTTC CASSFVGGENYGYTF
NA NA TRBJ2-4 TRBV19 TGTGCCAGTAGTATGGAGATGCCCCCCAAAAACATTCAGTACTTC CASSMEMPPKNIQYF
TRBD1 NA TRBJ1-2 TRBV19 TGTGCCAGTAGTACCCTACAGGGGGCATACACCTTC CASSTLQGAYTF
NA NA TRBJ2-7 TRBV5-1 TGCGCCAGCAGCTTGACTCCCTCCTACGAGCAGTACTTC CASSLTPSYEQYF
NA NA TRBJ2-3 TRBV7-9 TGTGCCAGCAGCTACCGAAGCGCAAGCACAGATACGCAGTATTTT CASSYRSASTDTQYF
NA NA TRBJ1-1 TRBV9 TGTGCCAGCAGCGCACGTGGGGGGGCTGAAGCTTTCTTT CASSARGGAEAFF
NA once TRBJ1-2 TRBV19 TGTGCCAGTAGTATAGGAGCCTTCTATGGCTACACCTTC CASSIGAFYGYTF
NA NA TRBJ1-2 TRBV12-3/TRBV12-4 TGTGTTTCGGCAGGCGAGAACTATGGCTACACCTTC CVSAGENYGYTF
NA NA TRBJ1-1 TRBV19 TGTGCCAGTACCCCTCGAGGCCCCCAGAACACTGAAGCTTTCTTT CASTPRGPQNTEAFF
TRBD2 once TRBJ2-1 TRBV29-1 TGCAGCGTTCGTAGCGGGGGAGGCAATGAGCAGTTCTTC CSVRSGGGNEQFF
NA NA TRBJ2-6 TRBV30 TGTGCCTGCGGTCAGGGACTCCCCCGTGCCAACGTCCTGACTTTC CACGQGLPRANVLTF
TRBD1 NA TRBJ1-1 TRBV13 TGTGCCAGCAGTTGGAGGGGGCTTGGCACTGAAGCTTTCTTT CASSWRGLGTEAFF
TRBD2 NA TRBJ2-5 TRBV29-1 TGCAGCGTTGAAAGGGCGCGGGGGGGCGGAGAGACCCAGTACTTC CSVERARGGGETQYF
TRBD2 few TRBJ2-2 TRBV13 TGTGCCAGCAGCTTACGGGGGGCGAACACCGGGGAGCTGTTTTTT CASSLRGANTGELFF
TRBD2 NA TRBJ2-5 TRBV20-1 TGCAGTGCTAGTTTTGGCGGGGGGCTCCAAGAGACCCAGTACTTC CSASFGGGLQETQYF
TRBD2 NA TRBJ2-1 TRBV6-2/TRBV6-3 TGTGCCAGCAGCCGGCAAGCGGGGGGGCTCCCGAATGAGCAGTTCTTC CASSRQAGGLPNEQFF
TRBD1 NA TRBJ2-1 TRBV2 TGTGCCAGCACCGACAGGGAGCGGTACAATGAGCAGTTCTTC CASTDRERYNEQFF
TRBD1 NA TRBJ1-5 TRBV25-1 TGTGCCAGCAGTGAACAGGGGGGCAATCAGCCCCAGCATTTT CASSEQGGNQPQHF
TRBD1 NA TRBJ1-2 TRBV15 TGTGCCACCAGCAGAACCGGGACAGGTCCTAACTATGGCTACACCTTC CATSRTGTGPNYGYTF
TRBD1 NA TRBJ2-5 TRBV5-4 TGTGCCAGCAGCTTGGACGGGGACAGAGAGACCCAGTACTTC CASSLDGDRETQYF
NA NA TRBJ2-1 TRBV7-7 TGTGCCAGCAGCTTATCCGGGAACAATGAGCAGTTCTTC CASSLSGNNEQFF
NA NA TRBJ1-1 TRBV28 TGTGCCAGCAGTTCAAAAGGGGGGGGGCGGTGGAGAGACACTGAAGCTTTCTTT CASSSKGGGRWRDTEAFF
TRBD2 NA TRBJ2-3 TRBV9 TGTGCCAGCAGCCATCCCACTAGCGGGGGGGGAGATACGCAGTATTTT CASSHPTSGGGDTQYF
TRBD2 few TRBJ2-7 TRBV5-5 TGTGCCAGCAGCTTGGTGCCTAGCGGGTCCAGGAGGGAGCAGTACTTC CASSLVPSGSRREQYF
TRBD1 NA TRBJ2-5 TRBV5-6 TGTGCCAGCAGCTTGACCGGGACAGGAGTTGAGACCCAGTACTTC CASSLTGTGVETQYF
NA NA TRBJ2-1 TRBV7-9 TGTGCCAGCAGCTTAGCCGAACTTAGCTACAATGAGCAGTTCTTC CASSLAELSYNEQFF
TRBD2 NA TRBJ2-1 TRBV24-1 TGTGCCACCAGTGATCAGCGGGGCTCCTACAATGAGCAGTTCTTC CATSDQRGSYNEQFF
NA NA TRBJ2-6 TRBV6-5 TGTGCCAGCACCTCCGGCAGGTCTGGGGCCAACGTCCTGACTTTC CASTSGRSGANVLTF
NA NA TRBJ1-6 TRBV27 TGTGCCAGCAAGGAGCTGGGTAATTCACCCCTCCACTTT CASKELGNSPLHF
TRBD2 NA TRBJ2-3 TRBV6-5 TGTGCCAGCATTTGCAGCGGGGGTATTCCAGATACGCAGTATTTT CASICSGGIPDTQYF